Here is one TCR beta chain with its context. The target antigen is unknown. The record originates from a study of identical twins. Study-wide points: Insertions ran lower in abundant cord blood beta clonotypes, though not in memory repertoires. Invariant populations such as MAIT and iNKT cells could partly muddle zero-insertion analyses. Out-of-frame TCR alpha sharing in monozygotic twins exceeded recombination model predictions.

TCRdb ran MiXCR on the 5' RACE reads and lists one entry per CDR3 protein. Among around 340,000 distinct CDR3 sequences listed, approximately 13% were seen once. Per the germline V gene, CDR1 is SGDLS and CDR2 is YYNGEE. V lost 4 bases, J lost 4 bases, and 3 bases stayed unmatched. This CDR3 has 13 residues. These data are also associated with another study on yellow fever vaccine responses in identical twins.

This chain links TRBV9 with TRBJ2-7; 9 positions agree with TRBD2. This receptor was identified in a woman aged 18-29 years in good health. The sequencing input was CD8+ T cells sorted from blood. The CDR3 is CASSKAGGYEQYF. In DNA, the CDR3 is TGTGCCAGCAGCAAGGCGGGAGGGTACGAGCAGTACTTC.